The present TCR beta chain was sequenced within a study of blood T cells in healthy people across ages. Sample-barcoded 5' priming and a J-beta primer mix drove a second PCR of about 7 to 12 cycles. A template-switch adaptor containing 12 random nucleotides labeled each cDNA molecule. TCRdb reanalysed the 5' RACE reads using MiXCR and keeps one entry per CDR3 protein. The repertoire holds around 990,000 distinct CDR3 sequences, 35% to 40% seen once, with approximately 14% in the top ten. V lost 6 bases and J 1 base, leaving 12 bases between the germline ends. Germline CDR1 reads MNHNS; CDR2 reads SASEGT. This CDR3 has 14 amino acids.

The TCR was taken from a man aged 18-30 years in good health. What was sequenced was blood. The rearrangement joins TRBV6-1 to TRBJ1-1, with a possible D match to TRBD1 (6 bases). CDR3 sequence (DNA): TGTGCCAGCAGAATATACAGGGAGAACACTGAAGCTTTCTTT. This codes for CASRIYRENTEAFF.